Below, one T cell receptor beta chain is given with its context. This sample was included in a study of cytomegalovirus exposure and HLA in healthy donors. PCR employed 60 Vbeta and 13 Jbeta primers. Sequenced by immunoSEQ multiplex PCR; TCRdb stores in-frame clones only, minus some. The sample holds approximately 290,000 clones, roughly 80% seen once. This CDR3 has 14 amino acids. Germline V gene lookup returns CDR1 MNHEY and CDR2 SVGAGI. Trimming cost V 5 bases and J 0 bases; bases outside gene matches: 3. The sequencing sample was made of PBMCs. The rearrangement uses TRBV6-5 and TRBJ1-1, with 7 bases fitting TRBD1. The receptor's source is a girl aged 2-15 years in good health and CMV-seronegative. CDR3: CASSTGALNTEAFF. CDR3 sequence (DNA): TGTGCCAGCAGTACAGGGGCCTTGAACACTGAAGCTTTCTTT.